This is a list of T cell receptor beta chains from one sample in a study of blood T cell repertoires in COVID-19. Repertoires were generated with immunoSEQ multiplex PCR, while TCRdb's copy carries only in-frame clones and drops some. Of 200,000 to 300,000 clones detected, around 90% appear once; the ten largest clones hold 0.65% to 0.8%. The specimen sequenced was peripheral blood. The receptors come from a human donor in a cohort sampled during active COVID-19. CDR3s include the opening cysteine and the closing phenylalanine or tryptophan. D genes are given only for firm matches. Some rows mark clone size as missing; the rest say once, few, many or name a class of expanded clone.

abundance	len	d_gene	v_gene	j_gene	CDR3nt	CDR3aa
.	11	.	TRBV12-3/TRBV12-4	TRBJ1-1	TGTGCCAGCAGTGAATTGCGGGTGGCTTTCTTT	CASSELRVAFF
once	15	.	TRBV3-1/TRBV3-2	TRBJ2-7	TGTGCCAGCAGCCGATTCTGGGAGAGCTCCTACGAGCAGTACTTC	CASSRFWESSYEQYF
.	16	.	TRBV19	TRBJ2-1	TGTGCCAGTAAAACCTCTGCCGGGAACTCCTACAATGAGCAGTTCTTC	CASKTSAGNSYNEQFF
.	15	.	TRBV11-2	TRBJ2-3	TGTGCCAGCAGCTCCTTCGGGAGAGACACAGATACGCAGTATTTT	CASSSFGRDTDTQYF
once	14	TRBD1	TRBV7-9	TRBJ1-6	TGTGCCAGCAGCTCCGGACAGGGAAATTCACCCCTCCACTTT	CASSSGQGNSPLHF
once	15	TRBD2	TRBV2	TRBJ2-1	TGTGCCAGCAGCGCCGGGACTAGCGGGAGCCATGAGCAGTTCTTC	CASSAGTSGSHEQFF
few	15	.	TRBV11-2	TRBJ2-7	TGTGCCAGCAGCTTAGGCCGAGGGGGACATAACGAGCAGTACTTC	CASSLGRGGHNEQYF
.	18	.	TRBV7-7	TRBJ2-7	TGTGCCAGCAGCTTATTGGCGTTGGGGGCGCAGTCCTCCTACGAGCAGTACTTC	CASSLLALGAQSSYEQYF
.	15	.	TRBV27	TRBJ2-2	TGTGCCAGCCTCGCACGGAGCCGAAACACCGGGGAGCTGTTTTTT	CASLARSRNTGELFF
.	13	.	TRBV12-3/TRBV12-4	TRBJ1-2	TGTGCCAGCAGTCGCGACAGAGGCTATGGCTACACCTTC	CASSRDRGYGYTF
.	12	.	TRBV30	TRBJ1-2	TGTGCCTGGAGTGTATCCGGTTATGGCTACACCTTC	CAWSVSGYGYTF